This T cell receptor (beta chain) was identified during a study of CD8 T cells in Susac syndrome. The study sequenced TCR beta in blood CD8+ and CD4+ T cells. The multiple sclerosis controls, all treatment-naive patients, had relapsing-remitting disease that was stable or active. The CDR3 contains 14 residues. Germline CDR1 reads LGHDT; CDR2 reads YNNKEL (reference sequence). Trimming removed 4 bases from V and 7 bases from J; junction bases left unmatched: 4. With random hexamers, reverse transcription was performed on roughly 0.5 to 1 ug of RNA. TCRdb re-called the immunoSEQ multiplex PCR reads through MiXCR, storing one row per CDR3 protein. The sample lists approximately 230,000 distinct CDR3 sequences, over 85% seen once, with around 0.072% in the top ten.

V is TRBV3-1 and J is TRBJ1-6; 7 bases agree with TRBD1. Sequencing was done on a sample of CD4+ T cells from PBMCs. The receptor was isolated from a human donor with multiple sclerosis. The DNA of the CDR3 is TGTGCCAGCAGCCTAAGGACAGGCAATTCACCCCTCCACTTT. As protein: CASSLRTGNSPLHF.